This TCR beta chain is drawn from a study of Graves' ophthalmopathy and Graves' hyperthyroidism. This clonotype was recorded at least ten times. The antigen is not known. The CDR3 is 14 residues long. The V and J ends lost 3 bases and 4 bases respectively, with 12 bases between them. Germline assignment: CDR1 SEHNR and CDR2 FQNEAQ (reference sequence). Ages of hyperthyroidism patients ran from 18 to 65, and their diagnoses were new, under 2 months' duration. Study-wide results and caveats: Cross-validated, the 13-signature model showed 87.88%/81.08% sensitivity/specificity, and 80%/75% in the test set.

TCR beta CDR3 regions were amplified from RNA transcripts. RT-PCR was first run with HTBI primers, then multiplex PCR in a second round. TCRdb itself ran the multiplex PCR reads through MiXCR, one entry per CDR3 protein. Altogether about 620,000 distinct CDR3 sequences are present, about 20% being singletons, with the ten largest covering approximately 6.5%. Material for sequencing was peripheral blood. The chain uses TRBV7-9 and TRBJ1-2, with TRBD1 as a possible D gene (5 bases). The TCR comes from a woman between 18 and 29 years old with stable Graves' hyperthyroidism. Some clones in this sample may be carry-over from other donors' samples. For the CDR3, the DNA is TGTGCCAGCAGCTTCCGGGACTCCTTCTATGGCTACACCTTC. This translates into CASSFRDSFYGYTF.